The next 13 T cell receptor beta chains were all read from a single sample in a study of cytomegalovirus exposure and HLA in healthy donors. Researchers ran the PCR with 60 Vbeta and 13 Jbeta primers. Using immunoSEQ multiplex PCR, the repertoire was profiled, and TCRdb retains in-frame clones only, with some absent. The table includes more than 130,000 clones, nearly 80% detected once. Sequenced sample: PBMCs. These receptor sequences come from a male donor in good health and CMV-seronegative.

This chain links TRBV15 with TRBJ2-7; 9 nucleotides line up with TRBD1. CDR1 is LNHNV, CDR2 YYDKDF, per germline (reference sequence). The CDR3 sequence is 15 residues long. V shed 1 base, J shed 3 bases, and the junction held 4 bases outside the gene matches. CDR3: CATSRVGTGIYEQYF. CDR3 bases: TGTGCCACCAGCAGAGTCGGGACAGGGATCTACGAGCAGTACTTC.

This chain links TRBV9 with TRBJ2-2; D is perhaps TRBD2 (6 bases). From germline, CDR1 is SGDLS and CDR2 YYNGEE. V gave up 3 bases and J gave up 8 bases, with 23 bases separating them. This CDR3 spans 17 amino acids. The CDR3 region is CASSESGWGRREGELFF. CDR3 coding DNA: TGTGCCAGCAGCGAAAGTGGTTGGGGCAGGAGGGAAGGGGAGCTGTTTTTT.

This chain links TRBV12-5 with TRBJ2-1; TRBD2 matches at 7 bases. Losses at the gene ends were 7 bases for V and 8 bases for J; bases not matched to a gene: 17. Germline lookup yields CDR1 LGHNT and CDR2 FRNRAP. The CDR3 runs to 16 residues. The CDR3 region is CASAWGVAGSTYEQFF. In nucleotides, the CDR3 is TGTGCTAGTGCTTGGGGGGTAGCGGGCTCTACTTATGAGCAGTTCTTC.

The DNA for the CDR3 is TGTGCCAGCAGCTTAAGGGCTTCGGGACAGGGGTCTGGCTACACCTTC. Translated, it gives CASSLRASGQGSGYTF. This chain uses TRBV7-3 with TRBJ1-2, with 10 bases fitting TRBD1. V dropped 1 base and J dropped 7; count of bases not matched to a gene: 9. This CDR3 region has 16 residues. Germline V gene sequence: CDR1 SGHTA, CDR2 FQGTGA.

This clone was counted only a few times. The V and J genes are TRBV6-6 and TRBJ1-6; 7 bases fit TRBD1. The V and J ends lost 8 bases and 8 bases, in that order; junction bases with no gene match: 9. The germline V gene has CDR1 MNHNY and CDR2 SVGAGI (reference sequence). The CDR3 runs to 14 residues. In nucleotides, the CDR3 is TGTGCCAGCGGGGGTCGGGACAGACATTCACCCCTCCACTTT. As protein: CASGGRDRHSPLHF.

J is TRBJ1-2 and V is TRBV30; D ambiguous. The CDR3 consists of 14 residues. V lost 2 bases to trimming and J lost 7 bases, with 17 bases between them. Germline V lookup: CDR1 GTSNPN, CDR2 SVGIG (reference sequence). The CDR3, as DNA: TGTGCCTGGAGTTCCCCCGTGAGGGTTGTTGGCTACACCTTC. Translation gives CAWSSPVRVVGYTF.

The chain employs TRBV5-5 and TRBJ1-2; D is undetermined. The V end lost 0 bases, the J end lost 4 bases, and 10 bases lay between the germline ends. CDR1 and CDR2 from the germline V gene are SGHKS and YYEKEE (reference sequence). CDR3 length equals 14 residues. For the CDR3, the DNA is TGTGCCAGCAGCTTGGAGCTGGAGGTCTATGGCTACACCTTC. As protein: CASSLELEVYGYTF.

On this clone: Relative to the germline gene, one junction end is altered; a read error may explain this. The rearrangement links TRBV7-9 to TRBJ2-7; D is unresolved. This CDR3 has 11 residues. CDR1 and CDR2 from the germline V gene are SEHNR and FQNEAQ (reference sequence). Here the CDR3 reads CSSSRDYEQYF. CDR3 sequence (DNA): TGTTCCAGCAGCCGAGACTACGAGCAGTACTTC.

In its sample, this clone was seen a few times. Here the CDR3 DNA reads TGTGCCAGCAGTGACGGGACAGGACTAAATTCACCCCTCCACTTT. It specifies CASSDGTGLNSPLHF. The J gene is TRBJ1-6, the V gene TRBV11-1; 8 bases align to TRBD1. Germline loops: CDR1 SGHAT, CDR2 FQDESV (reference sequence). The length of the CDR3 is 15 residues. V dropped 6 bases and J dropped 7; count of bases not matched to a gene: 8.

This clone was observed a single time. The chain has TRBV7-3 and TRBJ1-1; tentative D call: TRBD1 (6 bases). The CDR3 runs to 13 residues. Per the germline V gene, CDR1 is SGHTA and CDR2 is FQGTGA. V was shortened by 5 bases and J by 7 bases, with 14 bases between the two germline ends. The CDR3 sequence is CASSPRGENEAFF. CDR3 DNA sequence: TGTGCCAGCAGCCCCAGGGGTGAAAATGAAGCTTTCTTT. The variable domain in full, with the rest retrieved from reference TRBV7-3 and TRBJ1-1, is GAGVSQTPSNKVTEKGKYVELRCDPISGHTALYWYRQSLGQGPEFLIYFQGTGAADDSGLPNDRFFAVRPEGSVSTLKIQRTERGDSAVYLCASSPRGENEAFFGQGTRLTVV.

The chain carries TRBV7-6 and TRBJ2-2, with TRBD2 identical over 8 bases. Germline lookup yields CDR1 SGHVS and CDR2 FNYEAQ. Trimming cost V 4 bases and J 4 bases; bases outside gene matches: 11. The CDR3 has 17 residues. The CDR3 reads CASSSKLADRSTGELFF. CDR3 DNA: TGTGCCAGCAGCTCCAAACTAGCGGACCGGAGCACCGGGGAGCTGTTTTTT.

Written as DNA, the CDR3 is TGTGCCAGCAGCCAAACCCCTGAGCAGCCCCAGCATTTT. It translates to CASSQTPEQPQHF. This chain connects TRBV14 to TRBJ1-5; D is unresolved. Germline loops: CDR1 SGHDN, CDR2 FVKESK. Trimming pared 2 bases from V and 7 bases from J, leaving 9 bases between. This CDR3 spans 13 amino acids. Combining the CDR3 with reference TRBV14 and TRBJ1-5 gives the whole variable domain EAGVTQFPSHSVIEKGQTVTLRCDPISGHDNLYWYRRVMGKEIKFLLHFVKESKQDESGMPNNRFLAERTGGTYSTLKVQPAELEDSGVYFCASSQTPEQPQHFGDGTRLSIL.

The V call is TRBV18, the J call TRBJ2-1, with D possibly matching TRBD2 (6 bases). V gave up 3 bases and J gave up 9 bases, with 18 bases separating them. The CDR3 has 15 residues. Germline assignment: CDR1 KGHSH and CDR2 LQKENI. The CDR3 coding sequence is TGTGCCAGCTCACCTCCGCCGGCCGGGGGAAGTGAGCAGTTCTTC. Residues: CASSPPPAGGSEQFF.